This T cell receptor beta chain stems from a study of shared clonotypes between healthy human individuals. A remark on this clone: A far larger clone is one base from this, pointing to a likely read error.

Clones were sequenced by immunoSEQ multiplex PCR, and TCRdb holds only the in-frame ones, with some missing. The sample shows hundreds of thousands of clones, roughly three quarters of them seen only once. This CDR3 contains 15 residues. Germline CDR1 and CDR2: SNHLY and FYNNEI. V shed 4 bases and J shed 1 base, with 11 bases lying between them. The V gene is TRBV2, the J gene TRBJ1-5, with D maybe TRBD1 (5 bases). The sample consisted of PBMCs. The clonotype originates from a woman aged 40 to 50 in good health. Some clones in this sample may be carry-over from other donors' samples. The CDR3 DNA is TGTGCCAGCAGTGGGGGCAGGGACAGCAATCAGCCCCAGCATTTT. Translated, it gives CASSGGRDSNQPQHF.